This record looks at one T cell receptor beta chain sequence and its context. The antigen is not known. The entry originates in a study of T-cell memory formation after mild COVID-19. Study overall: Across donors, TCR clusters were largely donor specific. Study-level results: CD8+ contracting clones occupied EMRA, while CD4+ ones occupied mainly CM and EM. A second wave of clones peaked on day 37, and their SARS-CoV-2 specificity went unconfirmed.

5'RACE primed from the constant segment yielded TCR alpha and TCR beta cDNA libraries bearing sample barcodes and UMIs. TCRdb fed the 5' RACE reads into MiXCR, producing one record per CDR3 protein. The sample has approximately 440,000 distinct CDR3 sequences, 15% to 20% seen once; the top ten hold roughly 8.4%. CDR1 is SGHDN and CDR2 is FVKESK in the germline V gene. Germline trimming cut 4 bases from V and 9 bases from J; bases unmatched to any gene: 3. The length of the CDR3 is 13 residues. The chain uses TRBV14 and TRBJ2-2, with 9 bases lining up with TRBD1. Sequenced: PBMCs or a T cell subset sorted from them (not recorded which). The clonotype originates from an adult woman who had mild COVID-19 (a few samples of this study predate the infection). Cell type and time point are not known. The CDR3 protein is CASSPQGAWELFF. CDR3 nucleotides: TGTGCCAGCAGCCCACAGGGGGCCTGGGAGCTGTTTTTT.